One and the same sample provided the 23 T cell receptor beta chains below, sequenced in a study of T-cell memory formation after mild COVID-19. TCRdb reanalysed the 5' RACE reads using MiXCR and keeps one entry per CDR3 protein. The table lists around 33,000 distinct CDR3 sequences, under 25% of them singletons. Sequenced input: PBMCs or a T cell subset sorted from them (not recorded which). Receptors were obtained from an adult who had mild COVID-19 (a few samples of this study predate the infection). Cell type and time point are not known.

This clonotype was counted at least ten times. The chain joins TRBV30 to TRBJ2-6; no definite D call. Looked up from germline, CDR1 is GTSNPN and CDR2 is SVGIG (reference sequence). Between the trimmed V and J ends, which lost 5 bases and 2 bases, there was a span of 16 bases. CDR3 size: 16 residues. The CDR3 protein is CAWAPKGAAGANVLTF. CDR3 DNA: TGTGCCTGGGCCCCTAAGGGCGCAGCTGGGGCCAACGTCCTGACTTTC.

This clonotype was seen at least ten times. This chain uses TRBV11-1 with TRBJ2-4; D call uncertain. Germline V gene lookup returns CDR1 SGHAT and CDR2 FQDESV (reference sequence). Trimming pared 5 bases from V and 15 bases from J, leaving 17 bases between. This CDR3 region has 12 residues. CDR3 in DNA: TGTGCCAGCAGCCCCGATGGTCAGGTGCGGTACTTC. Translated: CASSPDGQVRYF.

The chain has TRBV29-1 and TRBJ2-2, with TRBD2 matching over 7 bases. Germline V gene data show CDR1 as SQVTM and CDR2 as ANQGSEA. The ends lost 7 bases at V and 4 bases at J; junction bases unmatched: 6. This CDR3 is 13 amino acids long. The CDR3 here is CSGSAGSTGELFF. In DNA form, the CDR3 reads TGCAGCGGATCAGCGGGGAGCACCGGGGAGCTGTTTTTT.

There are many counts of this clonotype. This chain links TRBV7-9 with TRBJ1-1; 8 bases are a match to TRBD1. The J segment lost 3 bases and the V segment lost 3 bases, leaving 6 bases of the junction unmatched. This CDR3 comprises 15 residues. The germline gives CDR1 SEHNR, CDR2 FQNEAQ (reference sequence). This CDR3 reads CASSLGDRRYTEAFF. CDR3 coding DNA: TGTGCCAGCAGCTTGGGGGACAGGCGATACACTGAAGCTTTCTTT.

This chain uses TRBV7-6 with TRBJ2-7; perhaps TRBD1 as D (5 bases). Germline V gives CDR1 SGHVS, CDR2 FNYEAQ. The CDR3 totals 14 residues. The V and J ends lost 5 bases and 0 bases respectively, with 11 bases between them. Here the CDR3 DNA reads TGTGCCAGCAGCCCAGGGCCAGGCTCCTACGAGCAGTACTTC. This codes for CASSPGPGSYEQYF.

This clonotype was detected ten times or more. The gene calls are TRBV13 and TRBJ2-7, with 10 bases lining up with TRBD1. The CDR3 totals 16 residues. Unmatched junction bases numbered 13, after V lost 6 bases and J lost 5 bases. The germline V gene encodes CDR1 PRHDT and CDR2 FYEKMQ (reference sequence). CDR3 protein: CASSLHPGTGDHEQYF. The CDR3 DNA follows: TGTGCCAGCAGTCTCCATCCCGGGACAGGGGATCACGAGCAGTACTTC.

This clonotype was seen repeatedly, ten times or more. V usage is TRBV12-3 or TRBV12-4 and J usage is TRBJ1-2; the D gene is possibly TRBD1 (6 bases). Trimming removed 6 bases at V and 4 bases at J, with 12 bases between. The CDR3 consists of 13 residues. CDR3 residues: CASRLGGGYGYTF. In DNA form, the CDR3 reads TGTGCCAGCAGACTAGGGGGAGGCTATGGCTACACCTTC.

V usage is TRBV3-1 and J usage is TRBJ1-1; D gene uncertain. V was shortened by 1 base and J by 0 bases, with 9 bases between the two germline ends. The CDR3 loop spans 15 amino acids. Germline assignment: CDR1 LGHDT and CDR2 YNNKEL (reference sequence). Written as DNA, the CDR3 is TGTGCCAGCAGCCAAGGAACCCTTATGAACACTGAAGCTTTCTTT. Protein product: CASSQGTLMNTEAFF.

This clonotype was counted ten times or more. The chain links TRBV10-3 to TRBJ1-1; D perhaps matches TRBD1 (6 bases). Trimming took off 9 bases at V and 1 base at J, with 12 bases between the two ends. Germline V gene sequence: CDR1 ENHRY, CDR2 SYGVKD. This CDR3 has 13 residues. CDR3 sequence: CAMSGQPNTEAFF. Here the CDR3 DNA reads TGTGCCATGAGCGGACAGCCGAACACTGAAGCTTTCTTT.

This clonotype was counted ten times or more. The genes are TRBV7-2 and TRBJ1-2; D remains unclear. Germline CDR1 reads SGHTA; CDR2 reads FQGNSA. The CDR3 spans 13 residues. V lost 5 bases, J lost 2 bases, and 9 bases lay in between. The chain's CDR3 is CASSGQTNYGYTF. DNA for the CDR3: TGTGCCAGCAGCGGCCAGACAAACTATGGCTACACCTTC. The full variable domain, in which reference TRBV7-2 and TRBJ1-2 provide the parts outside the CDR3, is GAGVSQSPSNKVTEKGKDVELRCDPISGHTALYWYRQSLGQGLEFLIYFQGNSAPDKSGLPSDRFSAERTGGSVSTLTIQRTQQEDSAVYLCASSGQTNYGYTFGSGTRLTVV.

This clonotype was picked up many times. The chain carries TRBV5-1 and TRBJ2-3; TRBD1 agrees at 9 bases. Per the germline V gene, CDR1 is SGHRS and CDR2 is YFSETQ. The ends lost 2 bases at V and 4 bases at J; junction bases unmatched: 5. CDR3 length: 15 amino acids. CDR3 region: CASSFDRGGPDTQYF. For the CDR3, the DNA is TGCGCCAGCAGCTTTGACAGGGGGGGCCCAGATACGCAGTATTTT.

The sample holds many counts of this clonotype. The chain carries TRBV15 and TRBJ2-7; 9 nucleotides line up with TRBD1. The germline V gene encodes CDR1 LNHNV and CDR2 YYDKDF (reference sequence). After removal of 0 bases from V and 2 bases from J, the junction contained 2 bases not matched to a gene. This CDR3 contains 15 residues. The CDR3 coding sequence is TGTGCCACCAGCAGAGATAGGGACAGGGCCTACGAGCAGTACTTC. Translating it yields CATSRDRDRAYEQYF.

This clonotype was counted ten times or more. CDR3 residues: CASSDLGQGFIGYTF. The CDR3 DNA is TGTGCCAGCAGTGACCTTGGACAGGGATTCATTGGCTACACCTTC. This chain links TRBV6-1 with TRBJ1-2; 8 bases map to TRBD1. Trimming removed 3 bases from V and 7 bases from J; junction bases left unmatched: 10. The germline gives CDR1 MNHNS, CDR2 SASEGT. The CDR3 consists of 15 residues.

This clonotype was seen at least ten times. J is TRBJ2-3 and V is TRBV7-3, with D unclear. Between the trimmed V and J ends, which lost 8 bases and 2 bases, there was a span of 5 bases. This CDR3 spans 11 amino acids. CDR1 SGHTA and CDR2 FQGTGA come from the germline V gene. The CDR3 DNA reads TGTGCCAGCGGGTACACAGATACGCAGTATTTT. Protein: CASGYTDTQYF.

In its sample, this clonotype was seen many times. The genes are TRBV29-1 and TRBJ2-5, with TRBD2 matching over 7 bases. Per germline, CDR1 SQVTM and CDR2 ANQGSEA. The CDR3 contains 13 residues. Trimming removed 7 bases from V and 5 bases from J; junction bases left unmatched: 10. The CDR3 DNA follows: TGCAGCGCCGCCCGGCGGGAGAGGGAGACCCAGTACTTC. This codes for CSAARRERETQYF. The whole variable domain, filled in from reference TRBV29-1 and TRBJ2-5, reads SAVISQKPSRDICQRGTSLTIQCQVDSQVTMMFWYRQQPGQSLTLIATANQGSEATYESGFVIDKFPISRPNLTFSTLTVSNMSPEDSSIYLCSAARRERETQYFGPGTRLLVL.

This clonotype was observed many times. The J gene is TRBJ2-3, the V gene TRBV6-6; D remains ambiguous. Germline values: CDR1 MNHNY, CDR2 SVGAGI (reference sequence). The CDR3 loop spans 14 amino acids. V lost 0 bases, J lost 6 bases, and 10 bases lay in between. In DNA form, the CDR3 reads TGTGCCAGCAGTTACTCGATGGGGATTGATACGCAGTATTTT. Protein: CASSYSMGIDTQYF.

This clonotype has ten or more counts. V and J are TRBV6-2 or TRBV6-3 and TRBJ2-7; 7 bases line up with TRBD2. V gave up 0 bases and J gave up 5 bases; unmatched junction bases: 7. The CDR3 extends over 15 amino acids. Germline V CDR1 and CDR2: MNHEY, SVGEGT. The CDR3 reads CASSYSGGSSNEQYF. The CDR3 DNA is TGTGCCAGCAGTTACTCTGGCGGGAGTTCCAACGAGCAGTACTTC.

This clonotype has at least ten counts. This sequence joins TRBV7-9 and TRBJ1-5, with a tentative D call TRBD1 (6 bases). The CDR3 is 17 amino acids. Between the trimmed V and J ends, which lost 5 bases and 2 bases, there was a span of 19 bases. CDR1 SEHNR and CDR2 FQNEAQ come from the germline V gene (reference sequence). The CDR3 bases are TGTGCCAGCAGCCCCCCCCGGCAGGGGTGGGGCAATCAGCCCCAGCATTTT. This sequence encodes CASSPPRQGWGNQPQHF.

This clonotype was observed many times. The genes are TRBV30 and TRBJ2-1; the match to TRBD2 covers 11 bases. Germline CDR1 and CDR2: GTSNPN and SVGIG (reference sequence). There are 17 residues in the CDR3. V shed 1 base and J 2 bases; nucleotides not matched to a gene: 7. CDR3 sequence (DNA): TGTGCCTGGAGTGCTAAGGGACTAGCGGCTACCTACAATGAGCAGTTCTTC. Its protein product is CAWSAKGLAATYNEQFF.

This clonotype has a handful of counts. The V and J genes are TRBV3-1 and TRBJ1-1, with 7 bases that match TRBD1. The CDR3 covers 10 residues. The trim removed 8 bases at V and 11 bases at J, leaving 5 bases unmatched. Germline V gives CDR1 LGHDT, CDR2 YNNKEL (reference sequence). CDR3 DNA sequence: TGTGCCAGCTCGGGACAGTGGGCTTTCTTT. This sequence encodes CASSGQWAFF. The whole variable domain, remainder taken from reference TRBV3-1 and TRBJ1-1, is DTAVSQTPKYLVTQMGNDKSIKCEQNLGHDTMYWYKQDSKKFLKIMFSYNNKELIINETVPNRFSPKSPDKAHLNLHINSLELGDSAVYFCASSGQWAFFGQGTRLTVV.

In its sample, this clonotype was seen many times. In nucleotides, the CDR3 is TGTGCCAGCTCCGAGGGGAAGGGGTGGAACTACGAGCAGTACTTC. Translated: CASSEGKGWNYEQYF. The chain has TRBV18 and TRBJ2-7, with D perhaps being TRBD1 or TRBD2 (5 bases each). The V and J ends lost 6 bases and 3 bases respectively, with 18 bases between them. The CDR3 runs to 15 residues. Germline V lookup: CDR1 KGHSH, CDR2 LQKENI.

This clonotype appeared many times. The V call is TRBV6-2 or TRBV6-3, the J call TRBJ1-1, with D perhaps matching TRBD1 (6 bases). The CDR3 has 12 amino acids. Germline V gene data show CDR1 as MNHEY and CDR2 as SVGEGT. CDR3 loop: CASQGRYTEAFF. CDR3 DNA sequence: TGTGCGTCGCAGGGGAGGTACACTGAAGCTTTCTTT.

This clonotype was observed many times. The chain has TRBV3-1 and TRBJ2-1; D is unclear. Trimming cost V 3 bases and J 5 bases, with 11 bases left between them. Germline CDR1 reads LGHDT; CDR2 reads YNNKEL (reference sequence). The CDR3 has 14 residues. The CDR3 region is CASSQNLQNNEQFF. CDR3 bases: TGTGCCAGCAGCCAGAACCTACAAAACAATGAGCAGTTCTTC.